One sample yielded the 18 T cell receptor beta chains listed below, sequenced in a study of T cell repertoires in cytomegalovirus infection. TCRdb re-derived calls from the reads in MiXCR, one entry per CDR3 protein. The data hold 150,000 to 200,000 distinct CDR3 sequences, with about a sixth observed a single time. Specimen: CD8+ T cells from PBMCs. Receptors originate from a human donor in good health (CMV status not recorded). Some clones in this sample may be carry-over from other donors' samples.

The J gene is TRBJ2-2, the V gene TRBV5-1; D uncertain. Germline CDR1 reads SGHRS; CDR2 reads YFSETQ. The CDR3 is made up of 12 amino acids. Between the trimmed V and J ends, which lost 7 bases and 5 bases, there was a span of 9 bases. CDR3 in amino acids: CASLTATGELFF. DNA of the CDR3: TGCGCCAGCCTCACAGCGACCGGGGAGCTGTTTTTT.

The chain joins TRBV29-1 to TRBJ2-7; unclear D gene. The CDR3 loop spans 12 amino acids. The V and J ends lost 1 base and 3 bases respectively, with 7 bases between them. The germline V gene has CDR1 SQVTM and CDR2 ANQGSEA. The CDR3, as DNA: TGCAGCGTTGAAGCACTCGACTACGAGCAGTACTTC. Its protein product is CSVEALDYEQYF.

This clonotype has ten or more counts. This chain uses TRBV27 with TRBJ2-3, with a weak D call TRBD2 (5 bases). The CDR3 is 14 residues long. The germline V gene has CDR1 MNHEY and CDR2 SMNVEV (reference sequence). V lost 6 bases and J 3 bases, leaving 13 bases between the germline ends. Here the CDR3 reads CASRIGPGTDTQYF. CDR3 sequence (DNA): TGTGCCAGCAGGATTGGCCCGGGGACAGATACGCAGTATTTT.

This clonotype turned up a few times. The chain has TRBV6-2 or TRBV6-3 and TRBJ2-1; TRBD2 agrees at 9 bases. CDR1 is MNHEY and CDR2 is SVGEGT in the germline V gene. Trimming cost V 2 bases and J 5 bases; bases outside gene matches: 7. The CDR3 is 16 residues long. The CDR3: CASSYPSGTNHNEQFF. CDR3 bases: TGTGCCAGCAGTTACCCTAGCGGGACTAATCACAATGAGCAGTTCTTC.

A few counts support this clonotype. The chain carries TRBV6-2 or TRBV6-3 and TRBJ2-2; D may be TRBD2 (6 bases). This CDR3 has 14 residues. Germline lookup yields CDR1 MNHEY and CDR2 SVGEGT. V was pared by 3 bases and J by 8 bases, with 13 bases between. CDR3: CASSYAGPWGELFF. The DNA for the CDR3 is TGTGCCAGCAGTTATGCGGGGCCTTGGGGGGAGCTGTTTTTT.

Only a few counts were recorded for this clonotype. The V and J genes are TRBV7-9 and TRBJ2-1, with D tentatively TRBD2 (5 bases). In germline, CDR1 is SEHNR, CDR2 FQNEAQ (reference sequence). CDR3 length: 16 amino acids. The ends were cut back, 4 bases at V and 5 bases at J, with 18 bases in the middle. Written as DNA, the CDR3 is TGTGCCAGCAGCTCCTCCGCGGGTCCTTTCGACAATGAGCAGTTCTTC. Translated, it gives CASSSSAGPFDNEQFF.

V and J are TRBV7-1 and TRBJ2-1, with a tentative D call TRBD1 (6 bases). TRBV7-1 is classed as an ORF, of uncertain function. V lost 5 bases and J lost 7, with 12 bases in between. The CDR3 spans 13 residues. The CDR3 here is CASSQGWGNEQFF. DNA for the CDR3: TGTGCCAGCAGCCAGGGGTGGGGAAATGAGCAGTTCTTC.

The chain has TRBV18 and TRBJ2-1, with D unresolved. The CDR3 is 12 amino acids. Germline CDR1 is KGHSH and CDR2 is LQKENI. V lost 3 bases and J 9 bases, leaving 9 bases between the germline ends. The CDR3 reads CASSPSTVEQFF. The DNA of the CDR3 is TGTGCCAGCTCACCCTCCACAGTTGAGCAGTTCTTC.

This clonotype was recorded a few times. The rearrangement joins TRBV5-6 to TRBJ2-7; TRBD2 matches 8 bases. Germline V lookup: CDR1 SGHDT, CDR2 YYEEEE. The junction had 8 bases not matched to a gene; V was cut back by 4 bases and J by 5 bases. The CDR3 spans 14 residues. The chain's CDR3 is CASSPPGLEDEQYF. In DNA form, the CDR3 reads TGTGCCAGCAGCCCACCGGGACTAGAGGACGAGCAGTACTTC.

This clonotype has just a few counts. The CDR3: CASSEYQERNGYTF. CDR3 nucleotides: TGTGCCAGCAGTGAATATCAAGAAAGAAATGGCTACACCTTC. The gene calls are TRBV25-1 and TRBJ1-2; D uncertain. V was trimmed by 0 bases and J by 6 bases, leaving 11 bases between them. CDR3 length equals 14 residues. Germline V gene lookup returns CDR1 MGHDK and CDR2 SYGVNS.

The V gene is TRBV2, the J gene TRBJ1-2; D not resolved. This CDR3 has 13 amino acids. Trimming left V 1 base short and J 14 bases short, with 17 bases between. The germline CDR1 and CDR2 sequences are SNHLY and FYNNEI. As DNA, the CDR3 is TGTGCCAGCAGTGAAGATGGGGTCGGGGTGCGTACCTTC. Protein sequence: CASSEDGVGVRTF.

V is TRBV7-2 and J is TRBJ1-1; 7 positions agree with TRBD1. The CDR3 is made up of 15 amino acids. With V trimmed by 5 bases and J by 3 bases, 9 bases remained unmatched. The germline V gene encodes CDR1 SGHTA and CDR2 FQGNSA. The CDR3 loop reads CASSPPPGGDTEAFF. CDR3 nucleotides: TGTGCCAGCAGCCCCCCGCCAGGGGGGGACACTGAAGCTTTCTTT.

This chain links TRBV6-5 with TRBJ2-2; D uncertain. CDR3 length equals 13 residues. CDR1 is MNHEY and CDR2 is SVGAGI in the germline V gene. Trimming took off 0 bases at V and 6 bases at J, with 5 bases between the two ends. This CDR3 is CASSYSVAGELFF. CDR3 in DNA: TGTGCCAGCAGTTACTCGGTGGCCGGGGAGCTGTTTTTT.

This clonotype was observed a handful of times. This rearrangement joins TRBV27 to TRBJ2-7, with TRBD1 identical over 7 bases. Germline V CDR1 and CDR2: MNHEY, SMNVEV (reference sequence). Trimming took 2 bases from V and 2 from J; bases not matched to a gene: 3. The CDR3 runs 14 residues. Written as DNA, the CDR3 is TGTGCCAGCAGTTTACGAGGACAGGCCTACGAGCAGTACTTC. This codes for CASSLRGQAYEQYF.

The genes are TRBV7-6 and TRBJ1-1; tentatively, D is TRBD1 (6 bases). The V gene lost 0 bases and the J gene lost 5 bases, with 16 bases spanning the gap. The germline CDR1 and CDR2 sequences are SGHVS and FNYEAQ. There are 16 residues in the CDR3. CDR3 in amino acids: CASSLAIEGGWTEAFF. CDR3 DNA sequence: TGTGCCAGCAGCTTAGCTATCGAGGGGGGGTGGACTGAAGCTTTCTTT.

The CDR3 DNA reads as TGTGCCAGCAGTCAAACACCGGGAGTACTATACCCTACTAGCACAGATACGCAGTATTTT. Its translation: CASSQTPGVLYPTSTDTQYF. The chain employs TRBV6-2 or TRBV6-3 and TRBJ2-3, with TRBD2 as a possible D gene (6 bases). Germline assignment: CDR1 MNHEY and CDR2 SVGEGT. With 5 bases removed from V and 0 bases from J, the gap between germline ends came to 27 bases. This CDR3 is built from 20 residues.

This clonotype was counted between two and nine times. The V and J genes are TRBV28 and TRBJ1-2; perhaps TRBD1 as D (5 bases). From germline, CDR1 is MDHEN and CDR2 SYDVKM. The CDR3 extends over 15 amino acids. The V end was cut by 3 bases, the J end by 3 bases, with 14 bases between. This CDR3 is CASSFGQVEDYGYTF. CDR3 sequence (DNA): TGTGCCAGCAGTTTCGGACAAGTGGAGGACTATGGCTACACCTTC.

This clonotype was observed a handful of times. The J gene is TRBJ2-7, the V gene TRBV12-5, with TRBD2 matching over 11 bases. The CDR3 totals 17 residues. Germline V gene sequence: CDR1 LGHNT, CDR2 FRNRAP. The ends lost 4 bases at V and 1 base at J; junction bases unmatched: 9. In DNA form, the CDR3 reads TGTGCTAGTGGTTCCACCTCCTTAGCGGGAGGGTCCTACGAGCAGTACTTC. It codes for CASGSTSLAGGSYEQYF.